This T cell receptor (beta chain) is from a study of metastatic and nonmetastatic thyroid tumors. Turning to the study itself: Repertoire comparisons spanned blood and tumor or nodule tissue from malignant and benign thyroid patients.

No treatment of any kind had been given to any patient before thyroid surgery. Per the original methods: Built for papillary thyroid cancer, a distant-metastasis classifier drew on CDR3 differences across clinicopathological groups. TCRdb re-analyzed the PCR reads using MiXCR. TCRdb's processing, not the authors', yielded these V and J calls. The data hold some 25,000 clones, with around a fifth observed a single time. Between the trimmed V and J ends, which lost 1 base and 2 bases, there was a span of 10 bases. This CDR3 is built from 14 residues. Germline CDR1 and CDR2: SGHTS and YDEGEE. Study-wide results and caveats: Across blood and tumor, TCR beta diversity in malignant thyroid tumors was reportedly significantly higher than in benign nodules.

This clone was observed many times. Its cognate antigen is unknown. The specimen sequenced was blood. The TCR comes from a male donor with papillary thyroid cancer or a benign thyroid nodule (not recorded which). Some clones in this sample may be carry-over from other donors' samples. The V call is TRBV5-8, the J call TRBJ2-7; D gene unclear. The CDR3 sequence: CASSLLSVAYEQYF. The CDR3 DNA sequence: TGTGCCAGCAGCTTGTTAAGCGTCGCCTACGAGCAGTACTTC. Based on the CDR3 plus reference TRBV5-8 and TRBJ2-7, the full variable domain is EAGVTQSPTHLIKTRGQQATLRCSPISGHTSVYWYQQALGLGLQFLLWYDEGEERNRGNFPPRFSGRQFPNYSSELNVNALELEDSALYLCASSLLSVAYEQYFGPGTRLTVT.